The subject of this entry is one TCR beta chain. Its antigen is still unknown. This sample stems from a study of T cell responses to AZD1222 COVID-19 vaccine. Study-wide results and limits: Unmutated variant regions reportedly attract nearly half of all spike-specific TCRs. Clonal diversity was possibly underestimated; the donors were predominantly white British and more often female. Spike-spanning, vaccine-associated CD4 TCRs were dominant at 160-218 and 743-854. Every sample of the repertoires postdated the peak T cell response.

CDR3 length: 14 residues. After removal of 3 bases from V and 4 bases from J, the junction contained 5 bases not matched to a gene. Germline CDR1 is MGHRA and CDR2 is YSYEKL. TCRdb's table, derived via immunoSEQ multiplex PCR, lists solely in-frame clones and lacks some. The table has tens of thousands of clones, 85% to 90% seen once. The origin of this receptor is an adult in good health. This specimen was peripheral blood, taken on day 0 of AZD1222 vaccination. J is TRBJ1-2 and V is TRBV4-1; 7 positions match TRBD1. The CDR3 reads CASSHNRGGYGYTF. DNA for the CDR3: TGCGCCAGCAGCCATAACAGGGGAGGCTATGGCTACACCTTC.